Many counts were recorded for the clone carrying this T cell receptor (beta chain). Unique molecular identifiers were added to individual cDNA molecules. MiXCR, applied by TCRdb to the 5' RACE reads, yields one record per CDR3 protein. The data hold fewer than 120,000 distinct CDR3 sequences, with over 9.5% observed a single time. The data derive from a study of early T cells in non-severe SARS-CoV-2 infection. The CDR3 covers 14 residues. V lost 9 bases to trimming and J lost 1 base, with 13 bases between them. The germline gives CDR1 SGHRS, CDR2 YFSETQ. J is TRBJ2-2 and V is TRBV5-1; D unresolved. The sample consisted of whole blood, taken at baseline. The source is an adult who was a healthcare worker with PCR-confirmed SARS-CoV-2 infection or an uninfected control (not recorded which). The CDR3 loop is CATQDLVNTGELFF. In nucleotides, the CDR3 is TGCGCCACCCAGGATTTGGTGAACACCGGGGAGCTGTTTTTT.